This TCR beta chain was identified in a study of blood T cells in healthy people across ages. A J-beta primer mix and a sample-barcoded 5' primer were used in a second PCR of about 7 to 12 cycles. MiXCR, applied by TCRdb to the 5' RACE reads, yields one record per CDR3 protein. The table shows 750,000 to 950,000 distinct CDR3 sequences, with about 26% occurring only once. Study observations and caveats: Long-lived donors carried more naive CD4+ cells and greater diversity than aged donors.

Points on this clonotype: The antigen is undetermined.

The CDR3 length is 16 residues. V was clipped by 2 bases and J by 7 bases; unmatched bases: 14. Germline V gene lookup returns CDR1 SGHAT and CDR2 FQNNGV. The same sample was also studied in work on T cells of mothers and their children. That study adds: Approximately 3 million TCR beta reads per child versus over 9 million per mother. Thymic selection molds TCR recombination output in much the same way for related pairs as for unrelated pairs.

The V call is TRBV11-2, the J call TRBJ2-7, with 7 bases aligning to TRBD1. The source material was blood. This TCR was recovered from a boy aged 5-17 years in good health. In DNA form, the CDR3 reads TGTGCCAGCAGCTTAAGCCCAGACAGGGTCGGCTGGGAGCAGTACTTC. Translating it yields CASSLSPDRVGWEQYF. Full variable domain (missing parts from reference TRBV11-2 and TRBJ2-7): EAGVAQSPRYKIIEKRQSVAFWCNPISGHATLYWYQQILGQGPKLLIQFQNNGVVDDSQLPKDRFSAERLKGVDSTLKIQPAKLEDSAVYLCASSLSPDRVGWEQYFGPGTRLTVT.